Sequencing of this T cell receptor (beta chain) was carried out in a study of OX40 agonist ivuxolimab in advanced cancers. Repertoires were generated with immunoSEQ multiplex PCR, while TCRdb's copy carries only in-frame clones and drops some. Here the sample spans about 54,000 clones, approximately 90% being singletons. The source is an adult with an advanced solid tumor such as melanoma, head and neck, liver or kidney cancer. Here the sequenced sample was CD4+ or CD8+ T cells sorted from blood, taken in a trial of the OX40 agonist ivuxolimab.

The CDR3 reads CASSWGESGTDTQYF. The CDR3 nucleotides are TGTGCCAGCAGCTGGGGGGAGAGTGGCACAGATACGCAGTATTTT. The chain links TRBV7-9 to TRBJ2-3; possibly TRBD2 for D (6 bases). The germline V and J ends were trimmed by 4 bases and 1 base, with 12 bases remaining between them. CDR1 and CDR2 (germline): SEHNR, FQNEAQ (reference sequence). This CDR3 contains 15 residues.